Detailed here is one TCR beta chain. This clonotype showed up many times. It lacks a known antigen. The sample holds no much larger clone one base away, and base qualities are not on file. TCR libraries were built from approximately 400 ng RNA with the Immunoverse kit, using molecular barcoded adaptors covering alpha/delta and beta/gamma chains. TCR library preparation used the same RNA that went into transcriptome sequencing. An Illumina HiSeq 4000 with 2 x 150 cycles was used to sequence the TCR libraries. The authors' analysis ran thus. Using MiXCR, which included quality filtering and error correction, TCR reads were aligned to human V, D, J and C references and then assembled into CDR3 clonotypes. Clonotype counts and gene usage diversity were analyzed with the tcR package in R. Raw mapping reads were checked after the RNA-seq reads had been mapped by STAR aligner version 2.5.3a onto the human GRCh37 genome. To test how sequencing depth affected the clonotypes detected, IR-seq fastq files were randomly downsampled with Seqtk 1.3. TCRdb took the public reads, trimmed them with fastp at Q25, ran MiXCR for clone calling and kept in-frame beta chains. Entries are consolidated by CDR3 protein sequence, retaining the most common genes and DNA. The V and J calls were not made by the authors but by TCRdb's processing. This sample holds almost 40,000 distinct CDR3 sequences; 13% to 15% were observed only once. The top ten clones comprise 18% of the sample.

Every patient had bone marrow sampled at the time of active disease. Bone marrow mononuclear cells were isolated by Ficoll-Hypaque density gradient centrifugation. CD138-negative cells were obtained by negative selection after labeling with CD138 magnetic microbeads on a MACS separator, removing myeloma plasma cells. Purity of the isolated cells was checked by flow cytometry on an Attune NxT using CD138 antibodies. TRIzol reagent was used to extract total RNA, which was then quantified with a NanoDrop spectrophotometer. Paired RNA-seq and IR-seq were performed on each patient's CD138-negative bone marrow sample. These data belong to a study of read filtering for tumor transcriptome and immune sequencing (dated by TCRdb to 2018 to 2020). For the wider study: Of the patients in the cohort, about 17 were male and roughly 13 were female, and their mean age was roughly 68 years, with a range of 47 to 80. Under revised international staging, roughly 8 patients fell into R-ISS I, 15 or so into R-ISS II and roughly 7 into R-ISS III. After DNase treatment, whole-transcriptome libraries were prepared using the TruSeq RNA Access Library Prep Kit. TCR-region mapped reads per sample ranged from about 3.5 to 10.27 million with IR-seq versus only about 75 to 1,400 with RNA-seq. TCR repertoires obtained by targeted immune repertoire sequencing and by bulk whole-transcriptome sequencing performed on the same bone marrow samples were compared. One of the main goals was to work out a read-filtering strategy for immune repertoire data, in particular whether clonotypes backed by only a single read should be removed.

The trim is 4 bases for V and 6 bases for J, with a gap of 14 bases between the germline ends. From the cysteine through the phenylalanine, the CDR3 covers 14 amino acids. Here the CDR3 DNA is all that survives: 42 bases in frame from base 1. Broader findings and caveats from the paper: Clonotypes were captured by IR-seq at much higher depth and more reliably than by RNA-seq, and smaller IR-seq throughput was sufficient for identification of most shared clonotypes. The sorted CD138-negative fraction was composed of a mixed bone marrow immune population rather than of purified T cells. In IR-seq, single-read clonotypes were roughly 86% of clonotypes but around 3.6% of total reads; in RNA-seq they were roughly three quarters of clonotypes and about 40% of reads. Removing single-read clonotypes increased the correlation between IR-seq and RNA-seq shared clonotype proportions.

Here the chain combines TRBV12-3 or TRBV12-4 and TRBJ2-3; the D call could be TRBD1 or TRBD2, with each sharing 6 bases. The clonotype originates from a donor aged 40 or over with multiple myeloma. The specimen sequenced was a population of CD138-negative cells sorted from bone marrow. The sample's cell subset or site label, in plain terms: bone marrow mononuclear cells depleted of CD138+ plasma/myeloma cells by negative magnetic selection. The CDR3 has the sequence CASSWNGGGDTQYF. The DNA sequence follows: TGTGCCAGCAGTTGGAACGGGGGCGGCGATACGCAGTATTTT.